The 25 T cell receptor beta chains below all came from one sample that was sequenced in a study of Tregs in tolerant kidney transplant recipients. Recipients received nonmyeloablative bone marrow transplants from related graft donors, with transient mixed chimerism. Repertoires were generated with immunoSEQ multiplex PCR, while TCRdb's copy carries only in-frame clones and drops some. The sample table sets out some 11,000 clones. The sample here was CD8+ T cells from blood (PBMCs), taken 24 months after the transplant. The receptors originated from a human patient who received a combined kidney and bone marrow transplant. Some T cells may arise from the graft donor.

Remarks on this clone: The read halts 3 residues ahead of the CDR3 end, with the missing end drawn from the germline J gene. The V gene is TRBV19, the J gene TRBJ1-2; 9 bases are shared with TRBD1. The V gene's germline CDR1 is LNHDA and CDR2 SQIVND (reference sequence). The CDR3 consists of 14 residues. The junction had 4 bases not matched to a gene; V was cut back by 4 bases and J by 4 bases. CDR3 region: CASSRGQGGYGYTF. CDR3 bases read: TGTGCCAGTAGTAGGGGACAGGGTGGCTATGGC.

Note on this clone: The missing CDR3 end, 3 residues past where the read stops, is filled in from the germline J gene. The rearrangement uses TRBV7-9 and TRBJ2-5, with 7 bases that match TRBD1. V trimming: 5 bases; J trimming: 3 bases; junction bases outside the gene matches: 6. CDR3 length: 14 amino acids. The germline V gene encodes CDR1 SEHNR and CDR2 FQNEAQ (reference sequence). The sequenced CDR3 bases are TGTGCCAGCAGCCCGGGACAGATAGAAGAGACC. Its protein is CASSPGQIEET. The complete CDR3 reads CASSPGQIEETQYF.

About this clone itself: The read terminates 3 residues ahead of where the CDR3 ends, so the germline J gene completes it. This chain connects TRBV29-1 to TRBJ1-1; possibly TRBD1 for D (6 bases). The CDR3 is 14 residues long. V lost 5 bases and J lost 4, with 17 bases in between. Germline V gene lookup returns CDR1 SQVTM and CDR2 ANQGSEA. The CDR3 DNA, read in part, is TGCAGCGTTCCCCGACAGGCAGAATCCACTGAA. This translates into CSVPRQAESTE. The CDR3 in full is CSVPRQAESTEAFF.

To note about this clone: Germline and junction disagree at one end, which may indicate a read error. The read ends 3 residues early relative to the CDR3; the germline J gene fills the gap. The V gene is TRBV7-9, the J gene TRBJ1-2; perhaps TRBD1 as D (6 bases). The CDR3 runs to 14 residues. The germline V gene encodes CDR1 SEHNR and CDR2 FQNEAQ (reference sequence). CDR3 bases read: TGTACCAGCAGCTTACTACAGGGCGTGCGGGGC. Translated, it gives CTSSLLQGVRG. The entire CDR3 reads CTSSLLQGVRGYTF.

CDR3 region: CSVPGQASEQYF. The CDR3 DNA, read in part, is TGCAGCGTTCCGGGACAGGCTTCCGAG. The J gene is TRBJ2-7, the V gene TRBV29-1; TRBD1 agrees at 8 bases. The read stops 3 residues short of the end of the CDR3; the missing end is completed from the germline J gene. The CDR3 is 12 residues long. Looked up from germline, CDR1 is SQVTM and CDR2 is ANQGSEA. V gave up 5 bases and J gave up 6 bases; unmatched junction bases: 6.

For this clone: The CDR3 end is not reached by the read, which stops 3 residues before it; the germline J gene fills it in. This chain connects TRBV5-6 to TRBJ2-5; possibly TRBD1 for D (6 bases). CDR3 length: 13 amino acids. Trimming cost V 5 bases and J 1 base, with 9 bases left between them. CDR1 and CDR2 (germline): SGHDT, YYEEEE. CDR3 in amino acids: CASSAGAQETQYF. CDR3 DNA, as far as it was read: TGTGCCAGCAGTGCAGGGGCCCAAGAGACC.

Concerning this clone itself: Read sequence stops 3 residues before the CDR3 end, and the germline J gene provides the missing end. V gene TRBV7-9 combines with J gene TRBJ2-5; D might be TRBD1 (5 bases). Trimming pared 6 bases from V and 2 bases from J, leaving 10 bases between. CDR1 is SEHNR, CDR2 FQNEAQ, per germline (reference sequence). This CDR3 is 13 amino acids long. The CDR3 DNA, read in part, is TGTGCCAGCAGACCCGACAGTCAAGAGACC. It yields the protein CASRPDSQET. The whole CDR3 region reads CASRPDSQETQYF.

Turning to this clone: The read gets to within 3 residues of the CDR3 end, and the germline J gene fills in the rest. The chain recombines TRBV11-2 with TRBJ2-1; D is ambiguous. The germline V gene has CDR1 SGHAT and CDR2 FQNNGV. V dropped 5 bases and J dropped 0 bases, with 11 bases sitting between them. This CDR3 has 15 residues. The covered CDR3 bases are TGTGCCAGCAGCAGAAGCGCGCCCTCCTACAATGAG. This sequence encodes CASSRSAPSYNE. The whole CDR3 protein reads CASSRSAPSYNEQFF. The full variable domain, with the rest looked up from reference TRBV11-2 and TRBJ2-1, is EAGVAQSPRYKIIEKRQSVAFWCNPISGHATLYWYQQILGQGPKLLIQFQNNGVVDDSQLPKDRFSAERLKGVDSTLKIQPAKLEDSAVYLCASSRSAPSYNEQFFGPGTRLTVL.

A word on this clone: The sequenced fragment ends 3 residues before the CDR3 boundary, so the rest is inferred from the germline J gene. The V gene is TRBV19, the J gene TRBJ2-7; D perhaps matches TRBD1 (5 bases). V dropped 8 bases and J dropped 3 bases, with 14 bases sitting between them. The germline CDR1 and CDR2 sequences are LNHDA and SQIVND (reference sequence). CDR3 length: 13 amino acids. CDR3 DNA, as far as it was read: TGTGCCAGTGCGTTCGGACACAGCTACGAG. Protein product: CASAFGHSYE. The whole CDR3 protein is CASAFGHSYEQYF.

Regarding this clone: The observed sequence ends 3 residues before the CDR3 terminus, with the missing tail filled in from the germline J gene. This sequence joins TRBV7-6 and TRBJ2-7, with 8 positions matching TRBD2. This CDR3 region has 17 residues. Trimming removed 1 base from V and 4 bases from J; junction bases left unmatched: 12. CDR1 SGHVS and CDR2 FNYEAQ come from the germline V gene. CDR3 region: CASSLEVPPGGGYEQYF. CDR3 DNA (partial): TGTGCCAGCAGCTTAGAGGTCCCCCCGGGAGGGGGTTACGAG.

As to this clone: With the read ending 3 residues before the CDR3 end, the germline J gene is used to fill in that end. The chain joins TRBV10-3 to TRBJ2-7; 9 bases agree with TRBD1. CDR3 size: 16 residues. Germline V gene lookup returns CDR1 ENHRY and CDR2 SYGVKD. Unmatched junction bases numbered 8, after V lost 0 bases and J lost 5 bases. Incomplete CDR3 DNA: TGTGCCATCAGTGAGTCGTTCGGACAGGGGTCCGACGAG. This gives the protein CAISESFGQGSDE. The whole CDR3 sequence is CAISESFGQGSDEQYF.

In regard to this clone: The read comes to an end 3 residues before the CDR3 does, leaving the germline J gene to fill in the end. The chain couples TRBV4-1 to TRBJ2-1, with 8 bases identical to TRBD1. The CDR3 sequence is 15 residues long. CDR1 and CDR2 (germline): MGHRA, YSYEKL. Trimming took 3 bases from V and 7 from J; bases not matched to a gene: 8. The CDR3 DNA, read in part, is TGCGCCAGCAGCCACGGAAACAGGGGGGTAAATGAG. It yields the protein CASSHGNRGVNE. The full-length CDR3 reads as CASSHGNRGVNEQFF.

Regarding this clone: The read ends 3 residues before the CDR3 terminus; that terminus is restored from the germline J gene. V gene TRBV20-1 combines with J gene TRBJ2-7; 10 bases are shared with TRBD2. CDR1 is DFQATT and CDR2 is SNEGSKA in the germline V gene (reference sequence). The CDR3 totals 17 residues. The V segment lost 0 bases and the J segment 2 bases; nucleotides outside the gene matches: 10. The CDR3 is CSARDDFLAGEAYEQYF. The CDR3 bases that were read are TGCAGTGCTAGAGATGATTTCCTAGCGGGAGAGGCCTACGAG.

A note on this clone: The read ends 3 residues before the CDR3 terminus; that terminus is restored from the germline J gene. The V call is TRBV18, the J call TRBJ2-3; TRBD2 aligns across 11 bases. Germline V lookup: CDR1 KGHSH, CDR2 LQKENI. CDR3 length equals 16 residues. V was pared by 5 bases and J by 5 bases, with 9 bases of the junction left unmatched. CDR3: CASSKIAGGPIDTQYF. The sequenced CDR3 bases are TGTGCCAGCTCAAAGATAGCGGGAGGGCCGATAGATACG.

Notes on this clone: The observed sequence ends 3 residues before the CDR3 terminus, with the missing tail filled in from the germline J gene. This chain joins TRBV7-2 and TRBJ2-7; 7 nucleotides match TRBD2. The CDR3 runs 18 residues. From germline, CDR1 is SGHTA and CDR2 FQGNSA. V shed 0 bases and J 0 bases; nucleotides not matched to a gene: 11. The CDR3 loop is CASSLARPTLAASYEQYF. Partial CDR3 DNA: TGTGCCAGCAGCTTAGCGAGGCCCACCCTAGCGGCCTCCTACGAG.

For this clone: Sequencing ends 3 residues short of the CDR3 end; the germline J gene provides the rest. The rearrangement uses TRBV7-9 and TRBJ2-1; 7 nucleotides align to TRBD1. J gave up 6 bases and V 5 bases, and 10 bases lay outside the gene matches. Germline-derived CDR1 and CDR2 are SEHNR and FQNEAQ (reference sequence). The CDR3 runs 15 residues. The CDR3 bases that were read are TGTGCCAGCAGCCCCGAGACAGGGCAGCCCAATGAG. It yields the protein CASSPETGQPNE. The full CDR3 is CASSPETGQPNEQFF.

About this clone itself: Sequencing ends 3 residues short of the CDR3 end; the germline J gene provides the rest. This chain joins TRBV29-1 and TRBJ2-7; TRBD2 matches 9 bases. V shed 5 bases and J 3 bases; nucleotides not matched to a gene: 2. The CDR3 runs to 12 residues. Germline values: CDR1 SQVTM, CDR2 ANQGSEA. The DNA read from the CDR3 is TGCAGCGTTCAGACTAGCGGCTACGAG. Amino acids: CSVQTSGYE. The whole CDR3 reads CSVQTSGYEQYF.

With respect to this clone: Sequencing ends 3 residues short of the CDR3 end; the germline J gene provides the rest. The chain recombines TRBV29-1 with TRBJ2-7, with D possibly matching TRBD1 (6 bases). The germline V gene has CDR1 SQVTM and CDR2 ANQGSEA. V was trimmed by 4 bases and J by 5 bases, leaving 12 bases between them. The CDR3 sequence is 12 residues long. The CDR3 reads CSVGGLINEQYF. The covered CDR3 bases are TGCAGCGTTGGGGGGCTAATTAACGAG.

As concerns this clone: The read gets to within 3 residues of the CDR3 end, and the germline J gene fills in the rest. The chain links TRBV12-3 or TRBV12-4 to TRBJ1-4; D is unresolved. This CDR3 has 13 amino acids. V dropped 6 bases and J dropped 4 bases, with 9 bases sitting between them. The sequenced part of the CDR3 DNA is TGTGCCAGCAGCCCCGCGGGTAATGAAAAA. It yields the protein CASSPAGNEK. The whole CDR3 region reads CASSPAGNEKLFF.

Concerning this clone itself: The CDR3 is cut off 3 residues early in the read; its end comes from the germline J gene. The chain has TRBV7-8 and TRBJ1-5, with 8 bases that match TRBD1. There are 16 residues in the CDR3. CDR1 and CDR2 from the germline V gene are SGHVS and FQNEAQ. Trimming cost V 2 bases and J 3 bases; bases outside gene matches: 6. Here the CDR3 reads CASSLNDRGYNQPQHF. The CDR3 DNA, read in part, is TGTGCCAGCAGCTTAAACGACAGGGGTTACAATCAGCCC. The entire variable domain, with the rest obtained from reference TRBV7-8 and TRBJ1-5, is as follows: GAGVSQSPRYKVAKRGQDVALRCDPISGHVSLFWYQQALGQGPEFLTYFQNEAQLDKSGLPSDRFFAERPEGSVSTLKIQRTQQEDSAVYLCASSLNDRGYNQPQHFGDGTRLSIL.

Concerning this clone: The sequence runs out 3 residues before the end of the CDR3; the remainder is reconstructed from the germline J gene. V gene TRBV4-1 combines with J gene TRBJ2-5, with D possibly matching TRBD1 (6 bases). Trimming removed 0 bases from V and 2 bases from J, with 19 bases in between. Germline CDR1 is MGHRA and CDR2 is YSYEKL. This CDR3 has 18 amino acids. The CDR3 reads CASSQDPFDRTFQETQYF. The CDR3 bases that were read are TGCGCCAGCAGCCAAGATCCGTTCGACAGGACATTTCAAGAGACC.

Turning to this clone: Read data end 3 residues before the CDR3 end; the end is taken from the germline J gene. The V call is TRBV20-1, the J call TRBJ2-3, with a weak D call TRBD1 (6 bases). CDR1 DFQATT and CDR2 SNEGSKA come from the germline V gene (reference sequence). The V end lost 0 bases, the J end lost 0 bases, and 16 bases lay between the germline ends. The CDR3 totals 17 residues. The covered CDR3 bases are TGCAGTGCTAGAGATCGCATTACAGGGCCTAGCACAGATACG. Its translation is CSARDRITGPSTDT. The entire CDR3 reads CSARDRITGPSTDTQYF.

Concerning this clone itself: The read ends 3 residues shy of where the CDR3 ends; the end is completed using the germline J gene. J is TRBJ2-7 and V is TRBV7-9, with 13 bases fitting TRBD2. The CDR3 has 15 residues. V was pared by 4 bases and J by 2 bases, with 2 bases of the junction left unmatched. Germline V gives CDR1 SEHNR, CDR2 FQNEAQ (reference sequence). The part of the CDR3 DNA that was read is TGTGCCAGCAGCTCGGGACTAGCGGGACCCTACGAG. Its translation is CASSSGLAGPYE. The CDR3 in its entirety is CASSSGLAGPYEQYF.

A note on this clone: With the read ending 3 residues before the CDR3 end, the germline J gene is used to fill in that end. The rearrangement joins TRBV7-3 to TRBJ2-5; possible D gene TRBD2, 5 bases. V lost 5 bases and J 5 bases, leaving 12 bases between the germline ends. Germline CDR1 reads SGHTA; CDR2 reads FQGTGA. CDR3 size: 13 residues. CDR3: CASSAGPGETQYF. CDR3 bases read: TGTGCCAGCAGCGCTGGACCGGGGGAGACC.

To note about this clone: The CDR3 extends 3 residues past the end of the read, so its final part is completed from the germline J gene. The chain combines TRBV7-3 with TRBJ2-1, with 12 bases identical to TRBD2. CDR1 is SGHTA, CDR2 FQGTGA, per germline. V shed 2 bases, J shed 8 bases, and the junction held 4 bases outside the gene matches. The CDR3 sequence is 15 residues long. CDR3 region: CASSLGLAGFDEQFF. The CDR3 DNA, read in part, is TGTGCCAGCAGCTTAGGACTAGCGGGATTCGATGAG.